One T cell receptor beta chain is described in this entry. BIOMED2 TRB-A/B primer pools were used in multiplex TRB PCR. TCRdb itself ran the multiplex PCR reads through MiXCR, one entry per CDR3 protein. The sample holds roughly 7,100 distinct CDR3 sequences; 26% are singletons and the top ten take 11%. These data originate in a study of T and B cells in COVID-19 patients. At the level of the study: Recovered patients mostly had mild to moderate COVID-19 managed as outpatients. In the active-infection cohort, about 90% of the roughly 20 patients had comorbidities linked to unfavorable COVID-19 outcome.

Blood genomic DNA input for TRB amplification was roughly 220-500 ng. This CDR3 comprises 16 residues. CDR1 is MRHNA and CDR2 is SNTAGT in the germline V gene. V trimming: 6 bases; J trimming: 3 bases; junction bases outside the gene matches: 12. The rearrangement uses TRBV6-4 and TRBJ2-7, with TRBD1 matching 9 bases. The sample taken for sequencing was blood. The source is a human donor with active COVID-19. The CDR3 DNA follows: TGTGCCAGCAGCGAATACGCCGGGACAGGGTTCTACGAGCAGTACTTC. Its protein is CASSEYAGTGFYEQYF.